Listed below are T cell receptor beta chains from one sample, sequenced in a study of blood T cells in healthy people across ages. TCRdb redid the calling of the 5' RACE reads with MiXCR, one entry per CDR3 protein. The sample lists some 690,000 distinct CDR3 sequences; approximately 22% were seen once. Source material: blood. Receptors were obtained from a man aged 65-85 years in good health. CDR3s include the opening cysteine and the closing phenylalanine or tryptophan. The order of the fields is J gene, D gene, V gene, clone size, CDR3 DNA, CDR3 protein. A D gene is named only where the DNA matches it firmly. The listing skips clone size in some rows; elsewhere it reads once, few, many or a size class.

TRBJ2-2	-	TRBV4-3	-	TGCGCCAGCAGCCAGACAGGATTCACCGGGGAGCTGTTTTTT	CASSQTGFTGELFF
TRBJ2-2	TRBD2	TRBV7-2	few	TGTGCCAGCAGCTCGATAGCGGGAGCCGGGGAGCTGTTTTTT	CASSSIAGAGELFF
TRBJ2-6	-	TRBV24-1	few	TGTGCCACCAGTGATCCAAGGCAGGTGCACTCTGGGGCCAACGTCCTGACTTTC	CATSDPRQVHSGANVLTF
TRBJ2-5	TRBD2	TRBV7-3	few	TGTGCCAGCAGCTTGCGGGGGGGCGCAGAGACCCAGTACTTC	CASSLRGGAETQYF
TRBJ1-5	-	TRBV28	few	TGTGCCACGGGGGGTCATAGCAATCAGCCCCAGCATTTT	CATGGHSNQPQHF
TRBJ1-2	-	TRBV29-1	-	TGCAGCGTTGAAGTCAGGGAAGGCTACACCTTC	CSVEVREGYTF
TRBJ2-1	TRBD2	TRBV20-1	many	TGCAGCGTAATAGCGGGAGCAGACTACAATGAGCAGTTCTTC	CSVIAGADYNEQFF
TRBJ1-2	-	TRBV4-1	many	TGCGCCAGCAGCCAAGATTTTCCCCGGACTAACTATGGCTACACCTTC	CASSQDFPRTNYGYTF
TRBJ2-3	-	TRBV5-6	few	TGTGCCAGCAGCCGATTTAGCACAGATACGCAGTATTTT	CASSRFSTDTQYF
TRBJ1-1	-	TRBV3-1	-	TGTGCCAGCAGCCTAGGGGGGTTGGCTGAAGCTTTCTTT	CASSLGGLAEAFF
TRBJ2-3	TRBD2	TRBV14	-	TGTGCCAGCAGCCAAGCACTAGCGGAGACAGATACGCAGTATTTT	CASSQALAETDTQYF
TRBJ2-5	-	TRBV2	-	TGTGCCAGCTGGGGGGCGGGTTACCAAGAGACCCAGTACTTC	CASWGAGYQETQYF
TRBJ2-5	-	TRBV12-1	-	TGTGCCAGCAGCTTTCAGGTAGCCCAAGAGACCCAGTACTTC	CASSFQVAQETQYF
TRBJ2-5	-	TRBV6-2/TRBV6-3	few	TGTGCCAGCAGTTACGGGGTCGGCGGGGAGACCCAGTACTTC	CASSYGVGGETQYF
TRBJ2-3	-	TRBV4-1	once	TGCGCCAGCAGCCAAGAGGGCAGACCTAGCACAGATACGCAGTATTTT	CASSQEGRPSTDTQYF
TRBJ1-1	-	TRBV7-2	-	TGTGCCAGCAGCTTAGCGAAAATGAACACTGAAGCTTTCTTT	CASSLAKMNTEAFF
TRBJ2-3	-	TRBV7-3	many	TGTGCCAGCAGCCCCGGACTCTCGGGTACGCAGTATTTT	CASSPGLSGTQYF
TRBJ2-3	-	TRBV9	few	TGTGCCAGCAGCGCCGGGGGGCATGGCACAGATACGCAGTATTTT	CASSAGGHGTDTQYF
TRBJ2-5	-	TRBV29-1	few	TGCAGCGTTGTACGCCCGGGGGAGACCCAGTACTTC	CSVVRPGETQYF
TRBJ1-5	TRBD1	TRBV12-3/TRBV12-4	-	TGTGCCAGCAGTTTGGCAAGGACAGGGTCTCAGCCCCAGCATTTT	CASSLARTGSQPQHF
TRBJ2-5	TRBD1	TRBV6-6	-	TGTGCCAGCAGTTCCCCAGACAGGGGGGGCCAAGAGACCCAGTACTTC	CASSSPDRGGQETQYF
TRBJ2-2	-	TRBV20-1	-	TGCAGTGCTAGTGCAGCGGAAAACACCGGGGAGCTGTTTTTT	CSASAAENTGELFF